This T cell receptor (beta chain) was captured by sequencing in a study of CD8 T cells in ankylosing spondylitis. Study outcomes and limitations: Disease-linked clones displayed a CD8+ phenotype and appeared relatively rarely in peripheral blood. Some of the motif variants had earlier been found in reactive arthritis patients' fluid and blood. Seven to nine highly homologous variants formed a TCR beta motif that appeared characteristic of ankylosing spondylitis blood.

Ten or more counts support this clonotype. Its antigen is currently unknown. MiXCR, run by TCRdb on the 5' RACE reads, gives a single entry per CDR3 protein. The repertoire has about 800,000 distinct CDR3 sequences, 12% of them found once; the top ten carry about 0.5%. The CDR3 sequence is 15 residues long. Germline V gene sequence: CDR1 SGHTA, CDR2 FQGTGA. V gave up 5 bases and J gave up 5 bases; unmatched junction bases: 9. The chain has TRBV7-3 and TRBJ2-3, with 8 bases that match TRBD2. Sequenced sample: blood, either unsorted or a sorted T cell fraction (not recorded which). This clonotype was sampled from a male donor with ankylosing spondylitis. CDR3 DNA sequence: TGTGCCAGCAGCCGGGGGGGGGCCCATAAAGATACGCAGTATTTT. This codes for CASSRGGAHKDTQYF.